Below are 30 T cell receptor beta chains sequenced from a single sample in a study of OX40 agonist ivuxolimab in advanced cancers. This table comes from immunoSEQ multiplex PCR, and its TCRdb copy is limited to in-frame clones, with some not included. This table holds 30,000 to 40,000 clones, around nine tenths found once. The source was CD4+ or CD8+ T cells sorted from blood, collected in a trial of the OX40 agonist ivuxolimab. All receptors derive from an adult with an advanced solid tumor such as melanoma, head and neck, liver or kidney cancer.

The V gene is TRBV2, the J gene TRBJ2-1; perhaps TRBD1 as D (5 bases). The CDR3 sequence is 12 residues long. In germline, CDR1 is SNHLY, CDR2 FYNNEI. V was shortened by 6 bases and J by 7 bases, with 10 bases between the two germline ends. The CDR3 loop reads CASRPTVNEQFF. The CDR3 coding sequence is TGTGCCAGCAGACCGACAGTAAATGAGCAGTTCTTC.

The J gene is TRBJ1-3, the V gene TRBV2; D remains unclear. The CDR3 length is 15 residues. Trimming removed 3 bases from V and 2 bases from J, with 11 bases in between. CDR1 SNHLY and CDR2 FYNNEI come from the germline V gene. This CDR3 reads CASSDAVGTGNTIYF. As DNA, the CDR3 is TGTGCCAGCAGTGATGCCGTGGGGACTGGAAACACCATATATTTT.

Only a few counts were recorded for this clone. The V gene is TRBV5-6, the J gene TRBJ1-2; 7 positions match TRBD1. V lost 2 bases to trimming and J lost 5 bases; unmatched junction nucleotides: 9. In germline, CDR1 is SGHDT, CDR2 YYEEEE. The CDR3 is 15 amino acids. CDR3 protein: CASSFLEGAHYGYTF. The CDR3 DNA reads as TGTGCCAGCAGCTTCTTGGAGGGGGCGCATTATGGCTACACCTTC.

The J gene is TRBJ1-2, the V gene TRBV11-2; D uncertain. There are 14 residues in the CDR3. V was clipped by 7 bases and J by 5 bases, with 17 bases between them. The V gene's germline CDR1 is SGHAT and CDR2 FQNNGV. Here the CDR3 DNA reads TGTGCCAGCACCTCCCCGGTCTACGGTTATGGCTACACCTTC. Its protein is CASTSPVYGYGYTF.

The chain employs TRBV2 and TRBJ1-1, with D perhaps matching TRBD1 (5 bases). The CDR3 has 14 residues. The V and J ends lost 7 bases and 5 bases respectively, with 17 bases between them. Germline V gene lookup returns CDR1 SNHLY and CDR2 FYNNEI. CDR3: CASMSTAGGTEAFF. The DNA for the CDR3 is TGTGCCAGCATGTCGACAGCGGGTGGTACTGAAGCTTTCTTT.

The rearrangement joins TRBV11-2 to TRBJ1-3; no definite D call. The length of the CDR3 is 14 residues. V was trimmed by 5 bases and J by 0 bases, leaving 8 bases between them. Germline-derived CDR1 and CDR2 are SGHAT and FQNNGV. The CDR3 sequence: CASSPAISGNTIYF. Here the CDR3 DNA reads TGTGCCAGCAGCCCGGCCATCTCTGGAAACACCATATATTTT.

The gene calls are TRBV29-1 and TRBJ2-3; TRBD1 aligns across 8 bases. CDR3 length equals 16 residues. V shed 4 bases and J 2 bases; nucleotides not matched to a gene: 11. Germline-derived CDR1 and CDR2 are SQVTM and ANQGSEA. CDR3 sequence (DNA): TGCAGCGTTGGTAGTAGGACAGGGAGGCCCACAGATACGCAGTATTTT. The encoded protein is CSVGSRTGRPTDTQYF.

The chain has TRBV27 and TRBJ1-5; D is unclear. This CDR3 has 15 amino acids. CDR1 and CDR2 from the germline V gene are MNHEY and SMNVEV (reference sequence). The V gene lost 0 bases and the J gene lost 4 bases, with 10 bases spanning the gap. CDR3 nucleotides: TGTGCCAGCAGTTTATCGGCAGTTAGTAATCAGCCCCAGCATTTT. It specifies CASSLSAVSNQPQHF.

This chain links TRBV7-9 with TRBJ2-1; D remains ambiguous. Trimming cost V 3 bases and J 9 bases, with 9 bases left between them. The CDR3 consists of 12 residues. Germline V gene sequence: CDR1 SEHNR, CDR2 FQNEAQ (reference sequence). The CDR3 spells CASSFLSAEQFF. The DNA of the CDR3 is TGTGCCAGCAGCTTTCTTTCGGCTGAGCAGTTCTTC.

The chain recombines TRBV28 with TRBJ2-1, with D uncertain. Germline V gene sequence: CDR1 MDHEN, CDR2 SYDVKM. The CDR3 has 12 residues. With 1 base removed from V and 10 bases from J, the gap between germline ends came to 8 bases. CDR3 nucleotide sequence: TGTGCCAGCAGTTTATACCCCAGCGAGCAGTTCTTC. Protein: CASSLYPSEQFF.

The CDR3, as DNA: TGTGCCTGGACGTTGGGGGGCAACACTGAAGCTTTCTTT. It encodes CAWTLGGNTEAFF. The chain couples TRBV30 to TRBJ1-1; weak D call: TRBD1 (6 bases). V was clipped by 4 bases and J by 2 bases, with 11 bases between them. This CDR3 comprises 13 residues. The germline V gene encodes CDR1 GTSNPN and CDR2 SVGIG (reference sequence).

The V gene is TRBV2, the J gene TRBJ2-3, with 7 bases lining up with TRBD1. The CDR3 totals 16 residues. Trimming removed 4 bases from V and 3 bases from J; junction bases left unmatched: 10. The germline gives CDR1 SNHLY, CDR2 FYNNEI. CDR3: CASSGQGFKKTDTQYF. The CDR3 DNA is TGTGCCAGCAGTGGACAGGGTTTTAAAAAAACAGATACGCAGTATTTT.

This chain connects TRBV6-5 to TRBJ1-6, with 8 bases that match TRBD1. Germline lookup yields CDR1 MNHEY and CDR2 SVGAGI. CDR3 length: 14 residues. V lost 4 bases to trimming and J lost 9 bases; unmatched junction nucleotides: 5. DNA for the CDR3: TGTGCCAGCAGTTCCGGACAGGGCGGTTCACCCCTCCACTTT. Translating it yields CASSSGQGGSPLHF.

By proportion, this clone is medium-sized. CDR3 sequence (DNA): TGTGCCAGCAGTTTATTGCTCTCAGGCAATGGGGCCAGTGAAGCTTTCTTT. Protein: CASSLLLSGNGASEAFF. The chain combines TRBV28 with TRBJ1-1, with D possibly matching TRBD1 (5 bases). Germline V gene lookup returns CDR1 MDHEN and CDR2 SYDVKM. The CDR3 has 17 amino acids. Trimming took 1 base from V and 7 from J, leaving 22 bases between them.

The chain links TRBV28 to TRBJ2-5; possible D gene TRBD1, 6 bases. Germline-derived CDR1 and CDR2 are MDHEN and SYDVKM. The CDR3 contains 16 residues. The V gene lost 1 base and the J gene lost 5 bases, with 17 bases spanning the gap. The CDR3 nucleotides read TGTGCCAGCAGTTTATCCCCAATACAGGGCCTCGAGACCCAGTACTTC. This encodes CASSLSPIQGLETQYF.

The genes are TRBV6-4 and TRBJ2-3; D gene unclear. Germline loops: CDR1 MRHNA, CDR2 SNTAGT. Trimming took off 3 bases at V and 0 bases at J, with 4 bases between the two ends. The length of the CDR3 is 13 residues. This CDR3 reads CASSERSTDTQYF. CDR3 DNA sequence: TGTGCCAGCAGTGAGCGGAGCACAGATACGCAGTATTTT.

This clone was seen more than once but under ten times. This chain joins TRBV28 and TRBJ1-2; D uncertain. Germline assignment: CDR1 MDHEN and CDR2 SYDVKM. Trimming shortened V by 3 bases and J by 8 bases, and 13 bases separated the two germline ends. This CDR3 comprises 13 residues. The CDR3 sequence: CASSFPGLGGYTF. CDR3 nucleotide sequence: TGTGCCAGCAGTTTCCCGGGCCTCGGAGGCTACACCTTC.

This clone was detected only once. V and J are TRBV9 and TRBJ1-1; no reliable D call. The CDR3 has 16 residues. V lost 3 bases to trimming and J lost 0 bases, with 15 bases between them. Germline CDR1 and CDR2: SGDLS and YYNGEE. CDR3: CASSAPFSKMNTEAFF. For the CDR3, the DNA is TGTGCCAGCAGCGCACCCTTCAGTAAAATGAACACTGAAGCTTTCTTT.

The CDR3 DNA sequence: TGTGCCAGCACGCGGCACACCGGGGAGCTGTTTTTT. Its protein product is CASTRHTGELFF. The chain recombines TRBV6-6 with TRBJ2-2; D gene uncertain. This CDR3 region has 12 residues. Germline V gives CDR1 MNHNY, CDR2 SVGAGI (reference sequence). The V end lost 7 bases, the J end lost 3 bases, and 6 bases lay between the germline ends.

V usage is TRBV2 and J usage is TRBJ1-2; TRBD1 is a possible D gene (6 bases). This CDR3 comprises 14 residues. CDR1 is SNHLY and CDR2 is FYNNEI in the germline V gene. Trimming left V 2 bases short and J 4 bases short, with 11 bases between. CDR3 DNA sequence: TGTGCCAGCAGTGAATTGGGGACACTCTATGGCTACACCTTC. It is translated as CASSELGTLYGYTF.

This rearrangement joins TRBV23-1 to TRBJ1-1; TRBD1 might be the D (5 bases). TRBV23-1 is sorted into the ORF group, with uncertain function. The CDR3 has 15 residues. V lost 4 bases to trimming and J lost 1 base, with 13 bases between them. This CDR3 is CASSPGAGENTEAFF. CDR3 DNA: TGCGCCAGCAGTCCCGGGGCCGGGGAGAACACTGAAGCTTTCTTT.

The chain is built from TRBV7-9 and TRBJ1-1; no definite D call. The CDR3 spans 13 residues. The V gene's germline CDR1 is SEHNR and CDR2 FQNEAQ (reference sequence). V lost 5 bases and J 1 base, leaving 8 bases between the germline ends. The CDR3 here is CASSRAPNTEAFF. The CDR3 DNA is TGTGCCAGCAGCCGAGCCCCGAACACTGAAGCTTTCTTT.

This clone was counted once. The gene calls are TRBV7-2 and TRBJ2-3; no clear D. The V and J ends lost 5 bases and 1 base respectively, with 10 bases between them. Germline assignment: CDR1 SGHTA and CDR2 FQGNSA. The CDR3 has 14 amino acids. The CDR3 protein is CASSLDAGTDTQYF. For the CDR3, the DNA is TGTGCCAGCAGCCTAGATGCCGGCACAGATACGCAGTATTTT.

This sequence joins TRBV5-4 and TRBJ2-7; TRBD2 is a possible D gene (6 bases). V lost 5 bases and J lost 2, with 17 bases in between. This CDR3 has 15 amino acids. Germline V gene lookup returns CDR1 SGHNT and CDR2 YYREEE (reference sequence). The CDR3 spells CASRRPGAKPYEQYF. DNA for the CDR3: TGTGCCAGCAGACGGCCGGGAGCTAAACCCTACGAGCAGTACTTC.

The CDR3 DNA reads as TGTGCCAGTAGTATCACGGTTAGGCCTCAAGAGACCCAGTACTTC. It translates to CASSITVRPQETQYF. The J gene is TRBJ2-5, the V gene TRBV19, with D unclear. Germline V gives CDR1 LNHDA, CDR2 SQIVND (reference sequence). The germline V and J ends were trimmed by 3 bases and 2 bases, with 13 bases remaining between them. The CDR3 contains 15 residues.

This clone was recorded a few times. The CDR3 bases are TGTGCCAGCAACCCAGAGGGGGACCAAGGGGAGCAGTACTTC. Encoded protein: CASNPEGDQGEQYF. The chain carries TRBV6-6 and TRBJ2-7, with a tentative D call TRBD1 (6 bases). Looked up from germline, CDR1 is MNHNY and CDR2 is SVGAGI (reference sequence). Trimming pared 7 bases from V and 7 bases from J, leaving 20 bases between. The CDR3 spans 14 residues.

The rearrangement uses TRBV27 and TRBJ2-3; 9 bases agree with TRBD2. Trimming cost V 0 bases and J 5 bases; bases outside gene matches: 9. CDR3 length: 17 amino acids. Per the germline V gene, CDR1 is MNHEY and CDR2 is SMNVEV (reference sequence). CDR3 DNA: TGTGCCAGCAGTTTATCCTTGGCGGGGGGGCCTTTAGATACGCAGTATTTT. Translation gives CASSLSLAGGPLDTQYF.

The CDR3 coding sequence is TGTGCCAGCTCACCCGGGACAGGGACCTACAATGAGCAGTTCTTC. It codes for CASSPGTGTYNEQFF. V and J are TRBV18 and TRBJ2-1; 9 positions match TRBD1. The CDR3 totals 15 residues. V trimming: 3 bases; J trimming: 2 bases; junction bases outside the gene matches: 2. Germline V gene data show CDR1 as KGHSH and CDR2 as LQKENI.

The chain has TRBV2 and TRBJ2-3; the D gene is possibly TRBD2 (6 bases). V lost 6 bases to trimming and J lost 2 bases, with 12 bases between them. The CDR3 totals 14 residues. Germline CDR1 and CDR2: SNHLY and FYNNEI. CDR3 coding DNA: TGTGCCAGCAGCCCGTCGGGGGTCACAGATACGCAGTATTTT. Protein sequence: CASSPSGVTDTQYF.

The DNA for the CDR3 is TGTGCCAGCAGTGTCCAGAGCGGGGATGGAACAGATACGCAGTATTTT. Translated, it gives CASSVQSGDGTDTQYF. The gene calls are TRBV6-1 and TRBJ2-3; 7 positions agree with TRBD2. V gave up 4 bases and J gave up 3 bases; unmatched junction bases: 10. The CDR3 length is 16 residues. The germline V gene encodes CDR1 MNHNS and CDR2 SASEGT.